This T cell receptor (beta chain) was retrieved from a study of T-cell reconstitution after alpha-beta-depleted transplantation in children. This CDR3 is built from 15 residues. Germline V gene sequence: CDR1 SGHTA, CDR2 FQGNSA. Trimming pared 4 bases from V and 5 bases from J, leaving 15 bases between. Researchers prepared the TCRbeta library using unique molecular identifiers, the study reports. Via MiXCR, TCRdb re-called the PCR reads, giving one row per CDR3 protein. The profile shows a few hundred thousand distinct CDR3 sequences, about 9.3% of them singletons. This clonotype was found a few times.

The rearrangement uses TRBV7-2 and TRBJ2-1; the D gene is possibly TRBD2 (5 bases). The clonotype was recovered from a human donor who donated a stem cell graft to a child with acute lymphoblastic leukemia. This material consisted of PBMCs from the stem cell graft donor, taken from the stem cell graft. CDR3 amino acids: CASSYASGIDNEQFF. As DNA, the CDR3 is TGTGCCAGCAGCTATGCCAGCGGAATCGACAATGAGCAGTTCTTC. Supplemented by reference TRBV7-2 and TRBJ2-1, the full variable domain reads GAGVSQSPSNKVTEKGKDVELRCDPISGHTALYWYRQSLGQGLEFLIYFQGNSAPDKSGLPSDRFSAERTGGSVSTLTIQRTQQEDSAVYLCASSYASGIDNEQFFGPGTRLTVL.